Shown below are 12 T cell receptor beta chains from a single sample sequenced in a study of CD8 T cells in ankylosing spondylitis (dated by TCRdb to about 2017). The research as a whole found: A TCR beta motif made up of seven or eight highly homologous amino acid variants appeared to be characteristic of blood from ankylosing spondylitis patients.

The method was 5' RACE. TCRdb records Illumina HiSeq 2500 as the sequencer. TCRdb's own reprocessing of the public reads used fastp at Q25 and MiXCR and kept productive beta chains. Records with the same CDR3 protein are collapsed into one entry carrying the most frequent genes and DNA. The sample table lists some 840,000 distinct CDR3 sequences, 12% of them with a count of one. The top ten hold just over 0.5% of the sample. These receptors' antigens are unknown. The sequenced sample was blood, either unsorted or a sorted T cell fraction (not recorded which). The receptors here all came from a male donor with ankylosing spondylitis.

This clonotype occurred a few times. V usage is TRBV27 and J usage is TRBJ2-2; D is unclear. The CDR3 length is 13 residues. V was shortened by 10 bases and J by 0 bases, with 9 bases between the two germline ends. From germline, CDR1 is MNHEY and CDR2 SMNVEV (reference sequence). CDR3 region: CAIGRSNTGELFF. The CDR3 nucleotides are TGTGCCATTGGGCGGTCGAACACCGGGGAGCTGTTTTTT.

CDR3 coding DNA: TGCGCCAGCAGACTTTCCGGGACAGGGGGCGAAGCACTGTTTTTT. Its protein product is CASRLSGTGGEALFF. The V call is TRBV4-1, the J call TRBJ1-4; 12 bases align to TRBD1. The CDR3 loop spans 15 amino acids. Germline V lookup: CDR1 MGHRA, CDR2 YSYEKL. Unmatched junction bases numbered 12, after V lost 6 bases and J lost 13 bases.

This clonotype was counted many times. The J gene is TRBJ2-7, the V gene TRBV20-1; D not resolved. This CDR3 comprises 12 residues. Germline CDR1 DFQATT, CDR2 SNEGSKA (reference sequence). Trimming took 5 bases from V and 3 from J, leaving 11 bases between them. The CDR3 region has the DNA TGCAGTGCTTTGCCTCAGATCTACGAGCAGTACTTC. It codes for CSALPQIYEQYF.

This clonotype was found many times. The chain couples TRBV27 to TRBJ2-7; TRBD1 might be the D (5 bases). Trimming took off 3 bases at V and 0 bases at J, with 21 bases between the two ends. This CDR3 region has 18 residues. The germline CDR1 and CDR2 sequences are MNHEY and SMNVEV (reference sequence). The CDR3 reads CASSFIPPRTSSSYEQYF. CDR3 DNA sequence: TGTGCCAGCAGTTTTATCCCCCCACGGACAAGTAGCTCCTACGAGCAGTACTTC.

This chain uses TRBV28 with TRBJ2-1, with D hard to call. The CDR3 has 14 amino acids. In germline, CDR1 is MDHEN, CDR2 SYDVKM. V shed 6 bases and J shed 7 bases, with 16 bases lying between them. This CDR3 reads CASSPARHLNEQFF. In DNA, the CDR3 is TGTGCCAGCAGCCCCGCCCGGCATCTAAATGAGCAGTTCTTC.

This clonotype has just a few counts. The rearrangement uses TRBV28 and TRBJ1-1; D is undetermined. V shed 5 bases and J shed 1 base, with 17 bases lying between them. CDR3 size: 16 residues. Germline V gives CDR1 MDHEN, CDR2 SYDVKM. The CDR3 loop is CASSRTRVLSNTEAFF. In DNA, the CDR3 is TGTGCCAGCAGTCGGACTAGGGTTCTATCGAACACTGAAGCTTTCTTT.

The chain employs TRBV29-1 and TRBJ2-1; tentative D call: TRBD1 (6 bases). Germline CDR1 reads SQVTM; CDR2 reads ANQGSEA. The CDR3 contains 11 residues. V was shortened by 5 bases and J by 4 bases, with 6 bases between the two germline ends. Here the CDR3 reads CSVQGYNEQFF. The CDR3 region has the DNA TGCAGCGTTCAGGGGTACAATGAGCAGTTCTTC.

This clonotype was observed a few times. The V gene is TRBV27, the J gene TRBJ1-2; D unclear. Germline V gene data show CDR1 as MNHEY and CDR2 as SMNVEV (reference sequence). The CDR3 spans 13 residues. V lost 8 bases and J lost 2, with 12 bases in between. CDR3 loop: CASRGLGNYGYTF. The CDR3 DNA sequence: TGTGCCAGCCGAGGACTGGGAAACTATGGCTACACCTTC.

This clonotype appeared many times. V usage is TRBV29-1 and J usage is TRBJ2-1, with 8 bases matching TRBD1. This CDR3 region has 15 residues. The trim removed 5 bases at V and 8 bases at J, leaving 14 bases unmatched. In germline, CDR1 is SQVTM, CDR2 ANQGSEA. In DNA, the CDR3 is TGCAGCGTTCCCCTCGCACAGGGGGGTTTGGATGAGCAGTTCTTC. Protein product: CSVPLAQGGLDEQFF.

This clonotype was observed many times. The V gene is TRBV20-1, the J gene TRBJ2-5; D possibly corresponds to TRBD2 (6 bases). This CDR3 is built from 14 residues. In germline, CDR1 is DFQATT, CDR2 SNEGSKA (reference sequence). The germline V and J ends were trimmed by 3 bases and 2 bases, with 13 bases remaining between them. The CDR3 loop is CSARGGSQQETQYF. The CDR3 coding sequence is TGCAGTGCTAGGGGGGGATCGCAACAAGAGACCCAGTACTTC.

This clonotype appeared a few times. The chain employs TRBV29-1 and TRBJ1-2, with TRBD1 as a possible D gene (5 bases). The CDR3 contains 14 residues. The germline V gene encodes CDR1 SQVTM and CDR2 ANQGSEA. CDR3 sequence (DNA): TGCAGTGTGGCCGACTGGGGGAGTAACTATGGCTACACCTTC. It translates to CSVADWGSNYGYTF.

Only a few counts were recorded for this clonotype. The CDR3 protein is CSALPPTGADGYTF. The CDR3 nucleotides read TGCAGTGCCCTCCCCCCCACAGGGGCTGATGGCTACACCTTC. J is TRBJ1-2 and V is TRBV20-1; 7 bases align to TRBD1. CDR1 is DFQATT, CDR2 SNEGSKA, per germline (reference sequence). The CDR3 is 14 amino acids. V shed 6 bases, J shed 6 bases, and the junction held 13 bases outside the gene matches.